A selection of T cell receptor beta chains follows, all from one sample in a study of beta chain features in type 1 diabetes. Only in-frame clones appear in the TCRdb table, and some are missing; sequencing was by immunoSEQ multiplex PCR. The sample contains a few hundred thousand clones, around 28% of which appear only once. Material for sequencing was naive CD4+ T cells from blood. The receptors stem from a man in his late teens or twenties in good health. The CDR3 runs from the conserved cysteine through the conserved F or W. The D gene is left open where the match is weak. Expanded clones get a size class; other rows say once, few or many, or leave the size out.

TRBJ2-7,TRBV27,NA,NA,TGTGCCAGCAGTTTAAACTACCTTGGGGACGAGCAGTACTTC,CASSLNYLGDEQYF
TRBJ2-5,TRBV30,NA,few,TGTGCCTGGAGTGTGGGGGAGGAGACCCAGTACTTC,CAWSVGEETQYF
TRBJ2-3,TRBV23-1,TRBD2,NA,TGCGCCAGCAGTCTCCCCAGGACTAGCGGGAGCGGGGGAAGCACAGATACGCAGTATTTT,CASSLPRTSGSGGSTDTQYF
TRBJ1-2,TRBV5-1,TRBD1,NA,TGCGCCAGCACCACCGGGACAGAGTTTTATGGCTACACCTTC,CASTTGTEFYGYTF
TRBJ2-2,TRBV30,TRBD2,NA,TGTGCCTGGGGGACTATCCACACCGGGGAGCTGTTTTTT,CAWGTIHTGELFF
TRBJ2-7,TRBV7-2,NA,NA,TGTGCCAGCAGCCTGTTGGGACGGGGTTACGAGCAGTACTTC,CASSLLGRGYEQYF
TRBJ2-7,TRBV5-1,TRBD2,NA,TGCGCCAGCAGCACAACAGCGGGAGTGTTCTACGAGCAGTACTTC,CASSTTAGVFYEQYF
TRBJ2-2,TRBV30,NA,NA,TGTGCCTGGACCAGGGGAGTACAGGCAAACACCGGGGAGCTGTTTTTT,CAWTRGVQANTGELFF
TRBJ2-7,TRBV27,NA,NA,TGTGCCAGCAGAGATAGCGGAGCTACCTACGAGCAGTACTTC,CASRDSGATYEQYF
TRBJ2-3,TRBV7-9,TRBD2,NA,TGTGCCAGCAGCCGTAGCGGGGGACGCACAGATACGCAGTATTTT,CASSRSGGRTDTQYF
TRBJ2-7,TRBV15,TRBD1,NA,TGTGCCACCAGCAAAAGGATTTCCGGGACAGGGTTTGAGCAGTACTTC,CATSKRISGTGFEQYF
TRBJ1-4,TRBV4-1,NA,NA,TGCGCCAGCAGCCATGGGCGGGGAACTAATGAAAAACTGTTTTTT,CASSHGRGTNEKLFF
TRBJ2-3,TRBV4-1,TRBD1,NA,TGCGCCAGCAGGAAGACAGGGCGGGATACGCAGTATTTT,CASRKTGRDTQYF
TRBJ1-3,TRBV29-1,TRBD1,NA,TGCAGCGTCGCCAACAGGGGAGCTGGAAACACCATATATTTT,CSVANRGAGNTIYF
TRBJ2-1,TRBV15,NA,few,TGTGCCACCACCAACGGAACCAGGGTTGAGCAGTTCTTC,CATTNGTRVEQFF
TRBJ1-1,TRBV29-1,NA,NA,TGCAGCGTCGTGAACACTGAAGCTTTCTTT,CSVVNTEAFF
TRBJ2-7,TRBV29-1,NA,few,TGCAGCGTTGACAAACGAGACTACGAGCAGTACTTC,CSVDKRDYEQYF
TRBJ2-2,TRBV29-1,NA,NA,TGCAGCGCCCACTTCCCATTCTCCGGGGAGCTGTTTTTT,CSAHFPFSGELFF
TRBJ2-5,TRBV30,NA,few,TGTGCCTGGAGCCGAGGAACAGGACAAGAGACCCAGTACTTC,CAWSRGTGQETQYF
TRBJ1-5,TRBV7-2,NA,NA,TGTGCCAGCAGCTTAGTGCCGGGCAATCAGCCCCAGCATTTT,CASSLVPGNQPQHF
TRBJ2-4,TRBV30,NA,NA,TGTGCCTGGAGTTTACGGGGGCTAGCCAAAAACATTCAGTACTTC,CAWSLRGLAKNIQYF
TRBJ2-3,TRBV7-9,NA,NA,TGTGCCAGCAGCTCCGCCGGGAGTCCAGATACGCAGTATTTT,CASSSAGSPDTQYF
TRBJ2-4,TRBV5-1,NA,NA,TGCGCCAGCAGCTGGGGGGACAAACTAGCCAAAAACATTCAGTACTTC,CASSWGDKLAKNIQYF
TRBJ1-5,TRBV30,NA,once,TGTGCCTGGGGGTTTGGCTCTCAGCCCCAGCATTTT,CAWGFGSQPQHF
TRBJ1-2,TRBV7-2,TRBD1,NA,TGTGCCAGCAGCTGGGACAGGGTACGCTATGGCTACACCTTC,CASSWDRVRYGYTF
TRBJ2-1,TRBV28,TRBD2,NA,TGTGCCAGCAGTTCCCCGGGACTAGCGCCCCGAGATGAGCAGTTCTTC,CASSSPGLAPRDEQFF
TRBJ2-1,TRBV30,NA,NA,TGTGCCTGGAGTGTGAGGCCGATCCAGTTCTTC,CAWSVRPIQFF
TRBJ2-5,TRBV7-2,NA,NA,TGTGCCAGCAGCCCCCGGTTGATCGGGGGTCAAGAGACCCAGTACTTC,CASSPRLIGGQETQYF
TRBJ2-7,TRBV25-1,TRBD2,NA,TGTGCCAGCAGTGAAGCGGGAGGGGCGATCTACGAGCAGTACTTC,CASSEAGGAIYEQYF
TRBJ2-1,TRBV7-2,NA,once,TGTGCCAGCAGCTTAGGGGGGTTGGGGTGGAATGAGCAGTTCTTC,CASSLGGLGWNEQFF
TRBJ1-1,TRBV19,TRBD1,NA,TGTGCCAGTAGCCTGACAGGGGGTGAAGCTTTCTTT,CASSLTGGEAFF
TRBJ2-1,TRBV27,NA,few,TGTGCCAGCAGTTTATTCACAGGCCCCCAGTTCTTC,CASSLFTGPQFF
TRBJ2-5,TRBV5-1,NA,NA,TGCGCCAGCAGCTTACCGGGACTGGAGACCCAGTACTTC,CASSLPGLETQYF
TRBJ2-7,TRBV23-1,NA,NA,TGCGCCAGCAGTCCCATTGTCGGGGGCGACGGTCGGATCGCCTACGAGCAGTACTTC,CASSPIVGGDGRIAYEQYF
TRBJ2-5,TRBV29-1,NA,NA,TGCAGCGTTGAGGCCTCGGGAGAGACCCAGTACTTC,CSVEASGETQYF
TRBJ2-3,TRBV15,TRBD2,NA,TGTGCCACCAGCAGAAGTCCAGCGGGATCGGGAGATACGCAGTATTTT,CATSRSPAGSGDTQYF
TRBJ2-3,TRBV10-3,TRBD2,few,TGTGCCATCAATCCGGGACTAGCGGGTTCCACAGATACGCAGTATTTT,CAINPGLAGSTDTQYF
TRBJ2-7,TRBV5-4,TRBD1,few,TGTGCCAGCAGCTCCGGGACAGCCTACGAGCAGTACTTC,CASSSGTAYEQYF
TRBJ2-1,TRBV18,NA,few,TGTGCCAGCTCACCAGTAGTTACCTACAATGAGCAGTTCTTC,CASSPVVTYNEQFF
TRBJ1-4,TRBV29-1,TRBD1,NA,TGCAGCTTCTACAGGGGCGAAAAACTGTTTTTT,CSFYRGEKLFF